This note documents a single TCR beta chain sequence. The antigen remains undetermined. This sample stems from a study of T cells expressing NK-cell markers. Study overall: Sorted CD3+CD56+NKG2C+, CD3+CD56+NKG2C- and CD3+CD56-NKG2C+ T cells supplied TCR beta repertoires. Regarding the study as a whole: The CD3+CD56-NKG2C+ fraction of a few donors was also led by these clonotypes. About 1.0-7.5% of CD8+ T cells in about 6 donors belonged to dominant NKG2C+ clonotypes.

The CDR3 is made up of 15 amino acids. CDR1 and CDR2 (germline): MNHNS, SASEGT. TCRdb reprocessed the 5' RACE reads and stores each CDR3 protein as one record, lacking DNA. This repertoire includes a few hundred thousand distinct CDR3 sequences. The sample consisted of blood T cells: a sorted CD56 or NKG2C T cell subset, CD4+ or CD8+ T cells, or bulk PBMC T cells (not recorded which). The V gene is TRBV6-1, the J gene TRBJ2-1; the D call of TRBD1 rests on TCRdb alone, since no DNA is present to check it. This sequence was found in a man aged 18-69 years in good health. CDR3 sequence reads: CASGRGTGILNEQFF.